The 5 T cell receptor beta chains reported below all come from one sample, sequenced in a study of T-cell reconstitution after alpha-beta-depleted transplantation in children. These receptors are not linked to any known antigen. As it was prepared, the TCRbeta library received unique molecular identifiers. A single record per CDR3 protein comes from TCRdb applying MiXCR to the PCR reads. In the table there are about 290,000 distinct CDR3 sequences, about 7.3% of which are singletons. General study points: Hyperexpanded clones declined; after one year, newly produced T cells mostly supplied diversity.

Sequences were derived from peripheral blood, sampled 360 days after TCRalphabeta/CD19-depleted stem cell transplant. The receptor set was obtained from a female patient aged 2 to 10 who had a stem cell transplant for Fanconi anemia, so the T cells may come from the graft donor.

This clonotype has ten or more counts. The genes are TRBV5-1 and TRBJ1-1; D is ambiguous. In germline, CDR1 is SGHRS, CDR2 YFSETQ. CDR3 length: 15 amino acids. Trimming cost V 3 bases and J 4 bases, with 16 bases left between them. Here the CDR3 DNA reads TGCGCCAGCAGCTACACGACCGAGGGTGTCACTGAAGCTTTCTTT. It translates to CASSYTTEGVTEAFF. Based on the CDR3 plus reference TRBV5-1 and TRBJ1-1, the full variable domain is KAGVTQTPRYLIKTRGQQVTLSCSPISGHRSVSWYQQTPGQGLQFLFEYFSETQRNKGNFPGRFSGRQFSNSRSEMNVSTLELGDSALYLCASSYTTEGVTEAFFGQGTRLTVV.

This clonotype came up a few times. The chain has TRBV3-1 and TRBJ2-2, with D possibly being TRBD1 (5 bases). V was shortened by 5 bases and J by 1 base, with 8 bases between the two germline ends. The CDR3 length is 14 residues. Per the germline V gene, CDR1 is LGHDT and CDR2 is YNNKEL (reference sequence). The DNA of the CDR3 is TGTGCCAGCAGCAGGGGTTGGAACACCGGGGAGCTGTTTTTT. Amino acids: CASSRGWNTGELFF.

This clonotype was counted ten times or more. The chain is built from TRBV18 and TRBJ2-7; perhaps TRBD2 as D (5 bases). The germline V gene has CDR1 KGHSH and CDR2 LQKENI. The CDR3 has 14 residues. The germline V and J ends were trimmed by 3 bases and 5 bases, with 14 bases remaining between them. The CDR3 DNA reads TGTGCCAGCTCACCTGTTGTTGGGAGTGACGAGCAGTACTTC. Translating gives CASSPVVGSDEQYF. Drawing the rest from reference TRBV18 and TRBJ2-7, the complete variable domain is NAGVMQNPRHLVRRRGQEARLRCSPMKGHSHVYWYRQLPEEGLKFMVYLQKENIIDESGMPKERFSAEFPKEGPSILRIQQVVRGDSAAYFCASSPVVGSDEQYFGPGTRLTVT.

The genes are TRBV5-1 and TRBJ2-6; 8 bases are shared with TRBD1. CDR3 size: 18 residues. With V trimmed by 4 bases and J by 2 bases, 11 bases remained unmatched. Germline assignment: CDR1 SGHRS and CDR2 YFSETQ. CDR3 loop: CASSERTGSGPGANVLTF. CDR3 in DNA: TGCGCCAGCAGCGAACGGACAGGGAGCGGGCCTGGGGCCAACGTCCTGACTTTC.

This clonotype appeared many times. CDR3 DNA sequence: TGCGCCAGCAGCCCACAGGGGGGAGGCACTGAAGCTTTCTTT. Its translation: CASSPQGGGTEAFF. The rearrangement links TRBV5-1 to TRBJ1-1; 8 nucleotides align to TRBD1. CDR3 length: 14 residues. Losses at the gene ends were 4 bases for V and 4 bases for J; bases not matched to a gene: 6. Per germline, CDR1 SGHRS and CDR2 YFSETQ. Based on the CDR3 plus reference TRBV5-1 and TRBJ1-1, the full variable domain is KAGVTQTPRYLIKTRGQQVTLSCSPISGHRSVSWYQQTPGQGLQFLFEYFSETQRNKGNFPGRFSGRQFSNSRSEMNVSTLELGDSALYLCASSPQGGGTEAFFGQGTRLTVV.